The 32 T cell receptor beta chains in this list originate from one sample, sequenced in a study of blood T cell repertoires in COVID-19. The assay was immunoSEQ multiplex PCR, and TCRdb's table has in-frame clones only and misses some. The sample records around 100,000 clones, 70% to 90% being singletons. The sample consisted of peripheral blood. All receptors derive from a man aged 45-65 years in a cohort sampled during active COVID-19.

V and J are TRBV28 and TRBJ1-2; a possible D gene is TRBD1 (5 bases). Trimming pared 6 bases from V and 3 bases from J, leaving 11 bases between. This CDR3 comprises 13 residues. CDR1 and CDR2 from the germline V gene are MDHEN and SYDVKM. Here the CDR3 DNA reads TGTGCCAGCAGCTCCACGGGGGACTATGGCTACACCTTC. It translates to CASSSTGDYGYTF.

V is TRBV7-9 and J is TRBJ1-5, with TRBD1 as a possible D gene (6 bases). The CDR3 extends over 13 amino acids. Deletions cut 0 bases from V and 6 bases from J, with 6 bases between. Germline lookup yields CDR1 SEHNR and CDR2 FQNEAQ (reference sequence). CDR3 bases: TGTGCCAGCAGCTTAGCAGGGGGTCAGCCCCAGCATTTT. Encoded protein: CASSLAGGQPQHF.

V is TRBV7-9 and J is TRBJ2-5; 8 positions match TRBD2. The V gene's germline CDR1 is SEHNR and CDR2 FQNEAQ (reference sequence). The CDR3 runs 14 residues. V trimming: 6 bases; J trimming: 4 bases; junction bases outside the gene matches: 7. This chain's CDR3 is CASSPIAGRETQYF. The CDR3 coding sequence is TGTGCCAGCAGTCCGATAGCGGGGAGAGAGACCCAGTACTTC.

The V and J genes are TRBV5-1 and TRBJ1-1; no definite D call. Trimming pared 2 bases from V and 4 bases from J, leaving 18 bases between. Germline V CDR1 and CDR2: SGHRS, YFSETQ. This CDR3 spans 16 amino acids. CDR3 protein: CASSLGGLTGTTEAFF. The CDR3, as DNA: TGCGCCAGCAGCTTAGGAGGACTCACGGGCACCACTGAAGCTTTCTTT.

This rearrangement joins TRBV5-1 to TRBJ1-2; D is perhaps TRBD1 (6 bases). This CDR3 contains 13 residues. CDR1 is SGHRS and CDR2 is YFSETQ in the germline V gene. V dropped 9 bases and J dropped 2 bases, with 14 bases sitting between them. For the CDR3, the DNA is TGCGCCACCCGTGCAGGGGTGAACTATGGCTACACCTTC. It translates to CATRAGVNYGYTF.

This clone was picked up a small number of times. Written as DNA, the CDR3 is TGTGCCAGCAGCTTGTACGGGGGGACGGATACGCAGTATTTT. Protein product: CASSLYGGTDTQYF. V usage is TRBV13 and J usage is TRBJ2-3; the match to TRBD2 covers 7 bases. Trimming cost V 3 bases and J 6 bases; bases outside gene matches: 6. This CDR3 is 14 amino acids long. Germline CDR1 and CDR2: PRHDT and FYEKMQ (reference sequence).

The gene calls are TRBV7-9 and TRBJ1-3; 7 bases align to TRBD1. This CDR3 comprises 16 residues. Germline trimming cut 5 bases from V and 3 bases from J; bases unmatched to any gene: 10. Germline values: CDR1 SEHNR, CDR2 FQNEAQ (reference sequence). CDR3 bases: TGTGCCAGCAGCCAAAGTGACAGGGTACTTGGAAACACCATATATTTT. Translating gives CASSQSDRVLGNTIYF.

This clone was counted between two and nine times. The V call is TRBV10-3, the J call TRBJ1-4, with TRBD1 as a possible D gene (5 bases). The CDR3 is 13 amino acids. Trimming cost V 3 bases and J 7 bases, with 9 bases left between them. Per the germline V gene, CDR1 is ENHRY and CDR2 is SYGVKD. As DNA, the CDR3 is TGTGCCATCAGTGAAGGCGGGGGTGAAAAACTGTTTTTT. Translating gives CAISEGGGEKLFF.

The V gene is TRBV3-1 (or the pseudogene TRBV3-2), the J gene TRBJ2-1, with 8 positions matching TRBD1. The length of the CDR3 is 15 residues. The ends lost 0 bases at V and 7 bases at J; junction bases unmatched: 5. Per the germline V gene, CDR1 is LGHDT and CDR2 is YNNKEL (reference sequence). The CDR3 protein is CASSQDNNRGNEQFF. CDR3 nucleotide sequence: TGTGCCAGCAGCCAAGATAACAACAGGGGGAATGAGCAGTTCTTC.

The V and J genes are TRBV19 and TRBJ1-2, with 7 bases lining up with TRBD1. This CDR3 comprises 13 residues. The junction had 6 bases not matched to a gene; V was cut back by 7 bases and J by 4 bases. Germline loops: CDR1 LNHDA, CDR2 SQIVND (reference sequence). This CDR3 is CASTATGAYGYTF. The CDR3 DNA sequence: TGTGCCAGTACCGCCACAGGGGCCTATGGCTACACCTTC. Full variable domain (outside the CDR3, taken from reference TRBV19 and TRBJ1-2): DGGITQSPKYLFRKEGQNVTLSCEQNLNHDAMYWYRQDPGQGLRLIYYSQIVNDFQKGDIAEGYSVSREKKESFPLTVTSAQKNPTAFYLCASTATGAYGYTFGSGTRLTVV.

The CDR3 loop is CASGLVLGGSRRLLYEQYF. CDR3 DNA: TGTGCTAGTGGTTTGGTACTGGGTGGTTCACGGAGGCTACTCTACGAGCAGTACTTC. The chain recombines TRBV12-5 with TRBJ2-7, with D perhaps TRBD2 (5 bases). This CDR3 has 19 amino acids. Germline lookup yields CDR1 LGHNT and CDR2 FRNRAP. The germline V and J ends were trimmed by 0 bases and 3 bases, with 24 bases remaining between them.

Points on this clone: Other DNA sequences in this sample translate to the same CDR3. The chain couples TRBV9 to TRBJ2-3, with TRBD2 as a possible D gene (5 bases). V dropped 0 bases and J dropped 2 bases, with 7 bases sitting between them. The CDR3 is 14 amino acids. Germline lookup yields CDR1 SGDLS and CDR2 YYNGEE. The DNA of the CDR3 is TGTGCCAGCAGCGTAGCGGGGTCCACAGATACGCAGTATTTT. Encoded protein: CASSVAGSTDTQYF.

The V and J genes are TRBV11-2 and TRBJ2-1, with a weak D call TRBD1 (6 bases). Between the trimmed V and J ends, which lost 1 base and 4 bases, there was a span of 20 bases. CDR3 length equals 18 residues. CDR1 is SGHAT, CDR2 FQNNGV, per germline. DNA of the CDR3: TGTGCCAGCAGCTTAGTCCCGGGCCAGGGGCGTCCGTACAATGAGCAGTTCTTC. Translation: CASSLVPGQGRPYNEQFF.

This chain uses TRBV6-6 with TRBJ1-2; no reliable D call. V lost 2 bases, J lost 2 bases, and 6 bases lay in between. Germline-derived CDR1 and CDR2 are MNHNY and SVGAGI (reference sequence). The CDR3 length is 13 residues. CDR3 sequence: CASSYGQNYGYTF. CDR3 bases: TGTGCCAGCAGTTACGGCCAGAACTATGGCTACACCTTC.

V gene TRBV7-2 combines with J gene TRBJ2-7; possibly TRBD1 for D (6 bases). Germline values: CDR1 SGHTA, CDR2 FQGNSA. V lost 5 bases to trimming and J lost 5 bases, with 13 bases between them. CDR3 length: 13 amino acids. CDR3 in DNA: TGTGCCAGCAGCCTGTACAGGGCCCACGAGCAGTACTTC. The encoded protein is CASSLYRAHEQYF.

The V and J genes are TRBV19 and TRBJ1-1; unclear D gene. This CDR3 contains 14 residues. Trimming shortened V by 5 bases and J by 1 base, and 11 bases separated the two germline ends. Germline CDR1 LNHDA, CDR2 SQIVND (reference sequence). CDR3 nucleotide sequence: TGTGCCAGTAGTCCCCAGCGGACGAACACTGAAGCTTTCTTT. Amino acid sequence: CASSPQRTNTEAFF.

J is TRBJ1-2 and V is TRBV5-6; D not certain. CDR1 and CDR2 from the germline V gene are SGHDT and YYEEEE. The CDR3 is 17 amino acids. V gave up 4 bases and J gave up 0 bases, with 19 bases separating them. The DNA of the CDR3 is TGTGCCAGCAGCATTACCACAGACGGTTTACCTAACTATGGCTACACCTTC. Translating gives CASSITTDGLPNYGYTF.

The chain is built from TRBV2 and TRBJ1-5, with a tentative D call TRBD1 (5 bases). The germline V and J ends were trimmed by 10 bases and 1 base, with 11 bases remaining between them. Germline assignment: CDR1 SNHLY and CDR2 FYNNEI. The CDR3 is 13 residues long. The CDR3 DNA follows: TGTGCCATCTCAAGACAGAGCAATCAGCCCCAGCATTTT. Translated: CAISRQSNQPQHF.

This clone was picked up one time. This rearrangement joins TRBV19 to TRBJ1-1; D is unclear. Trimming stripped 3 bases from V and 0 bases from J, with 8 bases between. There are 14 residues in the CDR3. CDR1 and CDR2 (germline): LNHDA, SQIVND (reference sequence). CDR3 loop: CASSIYAMNTEAFF. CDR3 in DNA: TGTGCCAGTAGTATTTACGCGATGAACACTGAAGCTTTCTTT.

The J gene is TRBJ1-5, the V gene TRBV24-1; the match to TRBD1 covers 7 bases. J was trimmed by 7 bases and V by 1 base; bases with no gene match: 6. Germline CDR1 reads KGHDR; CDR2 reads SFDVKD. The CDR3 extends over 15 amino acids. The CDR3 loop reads CATSDFRPGGQPQHF. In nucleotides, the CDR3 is TGTGCCACCAGTGATTTTCGTCCAGGGGGGCAGCCCCAGCATTTT.

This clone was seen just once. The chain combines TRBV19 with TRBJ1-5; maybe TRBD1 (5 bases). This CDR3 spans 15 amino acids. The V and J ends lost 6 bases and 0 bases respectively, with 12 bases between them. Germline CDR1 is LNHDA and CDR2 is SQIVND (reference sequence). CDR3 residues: CASRRTDNSNQPQHF. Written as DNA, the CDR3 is TGTGCCAGTAGGCGGACGGACAATAGCAATCAGCCCCAGCATTTT.

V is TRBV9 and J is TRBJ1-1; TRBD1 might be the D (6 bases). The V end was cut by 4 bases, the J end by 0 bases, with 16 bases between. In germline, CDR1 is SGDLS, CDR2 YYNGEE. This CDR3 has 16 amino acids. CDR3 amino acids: CASSPGGGGLNTEAFF. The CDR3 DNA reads TGTGCCAGCAGCCCCGGGGGAGGGGGACTGAACACTGAAGCTTTCTTT. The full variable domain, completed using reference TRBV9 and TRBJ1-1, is DSGVTQTPKHLITATGQRVTLRCSPRSGDLSVYWYQQSLDQGLQFLIQYYNGEERAKGNILERFSAQQFPDLHSELNLSSLELGDSALYFCASSPGGGGLNTEAFFGQGTRLTVV.

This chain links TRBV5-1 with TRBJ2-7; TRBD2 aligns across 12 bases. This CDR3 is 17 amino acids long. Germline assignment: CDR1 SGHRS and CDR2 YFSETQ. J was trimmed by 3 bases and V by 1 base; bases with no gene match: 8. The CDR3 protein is CASSLSKGTSGFYEQYF. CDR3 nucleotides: TGCGCCAGCAGCTTGTCGAAAGGGACTAGCGGGTTCTACGAGCAGTACTTC.

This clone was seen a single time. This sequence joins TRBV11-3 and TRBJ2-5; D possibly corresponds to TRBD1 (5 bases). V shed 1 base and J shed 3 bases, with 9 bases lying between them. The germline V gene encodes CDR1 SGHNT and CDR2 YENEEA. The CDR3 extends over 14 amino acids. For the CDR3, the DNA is TGTGCCAGCAGCTTAGGGGGCAGAAAAGAGACCCAGTACTTC. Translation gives CASSLGGRKETQYF.

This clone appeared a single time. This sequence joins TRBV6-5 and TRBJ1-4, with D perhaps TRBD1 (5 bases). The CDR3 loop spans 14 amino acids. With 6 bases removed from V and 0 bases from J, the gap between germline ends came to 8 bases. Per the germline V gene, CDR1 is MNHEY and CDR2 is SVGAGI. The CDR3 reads CASRGGSTNEKLFF. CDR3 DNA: TGTGCCAGCAGGGGGGGTTCAACTAATGAAAAACTGTTTTTT.

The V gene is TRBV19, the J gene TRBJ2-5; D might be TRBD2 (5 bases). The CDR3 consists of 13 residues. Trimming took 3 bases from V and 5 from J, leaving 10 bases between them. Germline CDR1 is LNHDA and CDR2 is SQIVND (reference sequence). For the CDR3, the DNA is TGTGCCAGTAGTATTCCGGGATGGGAGACCCAGTACTTC. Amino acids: CASSIPGWETQYF.

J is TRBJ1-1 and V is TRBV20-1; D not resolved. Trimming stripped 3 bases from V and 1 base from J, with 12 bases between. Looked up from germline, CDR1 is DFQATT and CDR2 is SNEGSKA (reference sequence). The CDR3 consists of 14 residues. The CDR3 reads CSASWGRGNTEAFF. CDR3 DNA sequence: TGCAGTGCTAGTTGGGGTCGGGGGAACACTGAAGCTTTCTTT.

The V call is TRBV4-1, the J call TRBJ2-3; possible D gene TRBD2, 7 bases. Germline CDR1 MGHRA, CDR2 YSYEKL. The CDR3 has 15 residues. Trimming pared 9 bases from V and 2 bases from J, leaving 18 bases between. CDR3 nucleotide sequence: TGCGCCAGTCGGGAGAGGGGGGGGTTCACAGATACGCAGTATTTT. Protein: CASRERGGFTDTQYF.

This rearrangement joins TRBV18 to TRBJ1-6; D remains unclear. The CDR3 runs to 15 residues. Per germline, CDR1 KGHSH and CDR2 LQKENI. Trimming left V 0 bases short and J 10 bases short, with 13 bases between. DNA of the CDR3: TGTGCCAGCTCACCACCTACGGGGAGAACCTCACCCCTCCACTTT. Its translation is CASSPPTGRTSPLHF.

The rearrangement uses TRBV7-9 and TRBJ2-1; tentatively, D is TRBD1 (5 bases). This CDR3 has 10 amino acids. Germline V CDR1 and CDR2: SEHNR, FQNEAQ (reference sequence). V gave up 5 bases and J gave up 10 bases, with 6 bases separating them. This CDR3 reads CASSDREQFF. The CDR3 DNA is TGTGCCAGCAGCGACAGAGAGCAGTTCTTC.

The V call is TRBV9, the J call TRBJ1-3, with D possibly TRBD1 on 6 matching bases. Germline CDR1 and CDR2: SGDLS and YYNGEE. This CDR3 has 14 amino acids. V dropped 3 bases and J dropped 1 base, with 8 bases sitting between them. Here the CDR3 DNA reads TGTGCCAGCAGCGCGGACAGTTCTGGAAACACCATATATTTT. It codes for CASSADSSGNTIYF. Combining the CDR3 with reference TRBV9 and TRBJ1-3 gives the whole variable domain DSGVTQTPKHLITATGQRVTLRCSPRSGDLSVYWYQQSLDQGLQFLIQYYNGEERAKGNILERFSAQQFPDLHSELNLSSLELGDSALYFCASSADSSGNTIYFGEGSWLTVV.

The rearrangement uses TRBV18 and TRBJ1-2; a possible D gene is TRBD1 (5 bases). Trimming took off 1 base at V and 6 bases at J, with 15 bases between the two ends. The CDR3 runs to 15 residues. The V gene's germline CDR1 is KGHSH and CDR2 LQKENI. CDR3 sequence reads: CASSPQKGIVDGYTF. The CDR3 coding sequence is TGTGCCAGCTCACCACAGAAGGGGATTGTGGATGGCTACACCTTC.